This record looks at one T cell receptor beta chain sequence and its context. No antigen is known for it. The assay was immunoSEQ multiplex PCR, and TCRdb's table has in-frame clones only and misses some. Of roughly 140,000 clones in the sample, 91% are singletons; the top ten hold approximately 5.3%. This sample is drawn from a study of T cell responses to AZD1222 COVID-19 vaccine. Notes on the study in general: Donors in the cohort were predominantly white British and more often female, and clonal diversity was possibly underestimated. Dominant CD4 TCR responses targeted spike regions 160-218 and 743-854.

Per germline, CDR1 SGHVS and CDR2 FNYEAQ. The V end lost 3 bases, the J end lost 0 bases, and 11 bases lay between the germline ends. The CDR3 covers 16 residues. The clonotype originates from an adult in good health. The chain carries TRBV7-6 and TRBJ1-4; D not certain. The sequencing here drew on peripheral blood, taken on day 0 of AZD1222 vaccination. The CDR3 DNA reads as TGTGCCAGCAGCTTTGCAGGCGGACCAACTAATGAAAAACTGTTTTTT. Translated, it gives CASSFAGGPTNEKLFF.